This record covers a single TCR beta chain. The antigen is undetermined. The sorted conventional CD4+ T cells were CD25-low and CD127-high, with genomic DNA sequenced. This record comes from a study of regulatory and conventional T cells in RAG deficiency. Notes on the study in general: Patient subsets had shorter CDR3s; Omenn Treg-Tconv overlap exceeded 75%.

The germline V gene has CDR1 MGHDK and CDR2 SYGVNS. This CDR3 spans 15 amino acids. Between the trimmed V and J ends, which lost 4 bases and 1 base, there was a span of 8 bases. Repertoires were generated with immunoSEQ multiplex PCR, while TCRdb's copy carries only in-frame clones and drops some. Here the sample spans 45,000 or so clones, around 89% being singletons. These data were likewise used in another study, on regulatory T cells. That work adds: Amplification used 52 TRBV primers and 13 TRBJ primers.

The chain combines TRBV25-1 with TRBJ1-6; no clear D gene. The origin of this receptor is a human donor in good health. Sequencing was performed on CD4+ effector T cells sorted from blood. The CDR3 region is CASSAQASYNSPLHF. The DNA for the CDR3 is TGTGCCAGCAGTGCCCAGGCTTCCTATAATTCACCCCTCCACTTT.